This TCR beta chain was captured in a study of cytomegalovirus exposure and HLA in healthy donors. Broader study findings: TCR sequences were mostly rare, though some public TCRs occurred in many donors.

The CDR3 is 15 amino acids. Trimming removed 2 bases at V and 7 bases at J, with 17 bases between. Germline CDR1 reads MNHEY; CDR2 reads SVGAGI. Primers included in the PCR were 60 Vbeta and 13 Jbeta primers. Profiled with immunoSEQ multiplex PCR; TCRdb holds only in-frame clones, not every one. The sample lists 80,000 to 95,000 clones; approximately 57% were seen once. Nominally healthy donors provided the samples, though records likely missed some immune exposures. About this clone: Its antigen is not known.

This TCR was sampled from a woman between 25 and 40 years old in good health and CMV-seronegative. The specimen was PBMCs. The V and J genes are TRBV6-5 and TRBJ2-5; TRBD1 might be the D (6 bases). Written as DNA, the CDR3 is TGTGCCAGCAGTTACGGGGGCGCTCAGGCGGGGACCCAGTACTTC. The encoded protein is CASSYGGAQAGTQYF.